This paragraph reports one TCR beta chain. Its antigen is undetermined. Sequenced material consisted of expressed TCRB transcripts (all of the isolated RNA was reverse transcribed). Clones were sequenced by immunoSEQ multiplex PCR, and TCRdb holds only the in-frame ones, with some missing. Of hundreds of thousands of clones listed, roughly 13% were seen once; the top ten hold 0.02% to 0.025%. Staining for CD45RO/CCR7/CD25/CD127/CD95/CD27 allowed sorting of CD4+ naive, central memory, regulatory and stem cell-like memory cells. This sample is part of a study of beta chain features in type 1 diabetes. Study-level points and caveats: More deletions and fewer insertions at VDJ junctions were found in patients with type 1 diabetes. Shortening that was moderate but significant affected the TCRB CDR3s of Type 1 diabetes patients in all four CD4+ subsets.

Deletions cut 3 bases from V and 1 base from J, with 0 bases between. The CDR3 runs 12 residues. Looked up from germline, CDR1 is MGHRA and CDR2 is YSYEKL. This chain connects TRBV4-1 to TRBJ2-2; D is ambiguous. The TCR was taken from a young man with type 1 diabetes. The material sequenced was naive CD4+ T cells from blood. The CDR3 protein is CASSQNTGELFF. The CDR3 DNA reads TGCGCCAGCAGCCAGAACACCGGGGAGCTGTTTTTT.